Listed below are T cell receptor beta chains from one sample, sequenced in a study of T-cell memory formation after mild COVID-19. From the 5' RACE reads, TCRdb called clonotypes with MiXCR, one entry per CDR3 protein. Of approximately 450,000 distinct CDR3 sequences in the sample, about 18% are singletons; the top ten hold 10% to 15%. The sample taken for sequencing was PBMCs or a T cell subset sorted from them (not recorded which). The receptors originated from an adult woman who had mild COVID-19 (a few samples of this study predate the infection). Cell type and time point are not known. The CDR3 runs from the conserved cysteine through the conserved F or W. A D gene is named only where the DNA matches it firmly. The listing skips clone size in some rows; elsewhere it reads once, few, many or a size class.

TGCGCCAGCAGCTTGGAAGGACAGGGAGGCGGAAACACCATATATTTT,CASSLEGQGGGNTIYF,TRBD1,few,TRBV5-1,TRBJ1-3
TGTGCCAGCAGTTACGGGGGGAATCAGCCCCAGCATTTT,CASSYGGNQPQHF,-,many,TRBV6-5,TRBJ1-5
TGTGCCAGCAGCCAGGGGACTAGCGGCCCCTTCAATGAGCAGTTCTTC,CASSQGTSGPFNEQFF,TRBD2,few,TRBV5-4,TRBJ2-1
TGTGCCAGCAGCAAAGGGGCCTGTGGTAACACTGAAGCTTTCTTT,CASSKGACGNTEAFF,-,-,TRBV21-1,TRBJ1-1
TGTGCCAGCTCACTAGCTCGGACAGGGGCCTACGAGCAGTACTTC,CASSLARTGAYEQYF,TRBD1,many,TRBV18,TRBJ2-7
TGCAGCGTTGATGGCGGCTACAATGAGCAGTTCTTC,CSVDGGYNEQFF,-,-,TRBV29-1,TRBJ2-1
TGTGCCAGCAGCTTAGTAGCTTTTTCCACCGGGGAGCTGTTTTTT,CASSLVAFSTGELFF,-,many,TRBV7-6,TRBJ2-2
TGTGCCTCGAAACAGCGTTACGAGCAGTACTTC,CASKQRYEQYF,-,-,TRBV30,TRBJ2-7
TGTGCCAGCAGCCCGGGGAGTTTAGCGGGGTACTTCTACAATGAGCAGTTCTTC,CASSPGSLAGYFYNEQFF,TRBD2,-,TRBV11-2,TRBJ2-1
TGTGCCAGCACCGAGACAGGGTCCGGGGAGCTGTTTTTT,CASTETGSGELFF,TRBD1,many,TRBV6-2/TRBV6-3,TRBJ2-2
TGTGCCAGCAGCCTCTCAGGAGGGGAATCCGGGGAGCTGTTTTTT,CASSLSGGESGELFF,-,few,TRBV9,TRBJ2-2
TGTGCCAGCAAGGACGGTGGGTCTACTTCCTACGAGCAGTACTTC,CASKDGGSTSYEQYF,-,-,TRBV12-3/TRBV12-4,TRBJ2-7
TGTGCCAGCAGCCCAGGGCTCCTCCAAGCCAAAAACATTCAGTACTTC,CASSPGLLQAKNIQYF,-,few,TRBV4-2,TRBJ2-4
TGTGCCAGCAGTGTGGAGAGGGGCAATCAGCCCCAGCATTTT,CASSVERGNQPQHF,-,many,TRBV2,TRBJ1-5
TGTGCCAGCTCACCACCGTTGGATAACTATGGCTACACCTTC,CASSPPLDNYGYTF,-,few,TRBV18,TRBJ1-2
TGCAGTGCCGCGGACAGGAGAGAGACCCAGTACTTC,CSAADRRETQYF,TRBD1,many,TRBV20-1,TRBJ2-5
TGTGCCAGCAGTTTGATAGACAGCTACAATGAGCAGTTCTTC,CASSLIDSYNEQFF,-,few,TRBV11-3,TRBJ2-1
TGTGCCAGCAGTCCTACAGGCTGGCTCTCCTACGAGCAGTACTTC,CASSPTGWLSYEQYF,-,-,TRBV5-5,TRBJ2-7
TGTGCCAGCAGCCAAGAATTTTGGGAAGGCACAGATACGCAGTATTTT,CASSQEFWEGTDTQYF,-,few,TRBV4-2,TRBJ2-3
TGTGCCAGCAGCTTAGGTGTACGGCCCACCCCTAGGAATGAGCAGTTCTTC,CASSLGVRPTPRNEQFF,-,few,TRBV7-6,TRBJ2-1
TGTGCCAGCAGCTTTCGACTAGCGGGCGAGTGGGAGACCCAGTACTTC,CASSFRLAGEWETQYF,TRBD2,-,TRBV4-2,TRBJ2-5
TGTGCCAGCAGTTTATATCCCCGACAGGGGGCAGCTGAAGCTTTCTTT,CASSLYPRQGAAEAFF,TRBD1,-,TRBV27,TRBJ1-1
TGTGCCAGCTCACCGTCTCAGGTACAGAACACTGAAGCTTTCTTT,CASSPSQVQNTEAFF,-,few,TRBV18,TRBJ1-1
TGTGCCAGCAGCCCACGTCGCAGCTCCGCTGAAGCTTTCTTT,CASSPRRSSAEAFF,-,-,TRBV5-6,TRBJ1-1
TGTGCCAGCAGTACTAGGGCGATCTATGGCTACACCTTC,CASSTRAIYGYTF,-,-,TRBV12-3/TRBV12-4,TRBJ1-2
TGCAGCGCCGCCGGGACAGGGTCGTATGAGCAGTTCTTC,CSAAGTGSYEQFF,TRBD1,few,TRBV29-1,TRBJ2-1
TGTGCCAGCAGCCCGCGACTAGCCCAGAGCTCCTACAATGAGCAGTTCTTC,CASSPRLAQSSYNEQFF,TRBD2,-,TRBV9,TRBJ2-1
TGTGCCAGTAGTGGCGGTAACGAGCAGTACTTC,CASSGGNEQYF,-,-,TRBV19,TRBJ2-7
TGCAGTGCAAAAGTGGAAACTAGCGGAGACACAGATACGCAGTATTTT,CSAKVETSGDTDTQYF,TRBD2,-,TRBV20-1,TRBJ2-3
TGTGCCAGCAGTGAAGCGAACTTGGGTGGGAATGAGCAGTTCTTC,CASSEANLGGNEQFF,-,-,TRBV2,TRBJ2-1
TGCGCCAGCAGCTTGCGTTTGGGGACAGGACAAGAGACCCAGTACTTC,CASSLRLGTGQETQYF,TRBD1,few,TRBV5-1,TRBJ2-5
TGTGCCAGCAGCGGCCTTGGGGACAGGGCTTACAATGAGCAGTTCTTC,CASSGLGDRAYNEQFF,-,-,TRBV21-1,TRBJ2-1
TGCGCCAGCAGCTCAGCAGGGGAGGGTGCTGAAGCTTTCTTT,CASSSAGEGAEAFF,-,-,TRBV5-1,TRBJ1-1
TGCGCCAGCAGCAAAGGGGGGGCCGACCCCTACGAGCAGTACTTC,CASSKGGADPYEQYF,-,few,TRBV5-1,TRBJ2-7
TGTGCCACCAGTGATTCTTTTCCCAAGGGGGATACGCAGTATTTT,CATSDSFPKGDTQYF,-,once,TRBV24-1,TRBJ2-3
TGTGCCAGCAGTCGTGATAGCGGCTATACCGGGGAGCTGTTTTTT,CASSRDSGYTGELFF,-,few,TRBV6-2/TRBV6-3,TRBJ2-2
TGTGCCAGCAGCCATCCGGGACAGGGGACACCCCTCCACTTT,CASSHPGQGTPLHF,TRBD1,-,TRBV4-2,TRBJ1-6
TGTGCCAGCAGCTCCAAAGACAGGGGGCCGGGAAACATTCAGTACTTC,CASSSKDRGPGNIQYF,TRBD1,-,TRBV7-9,TRBJ2-4
TGCAGTGCCGAACCGACCGACAACTCCTACGAGCAGTACTTC,CSAEPTDNSYEQYF,-,few,TRBV20-1,TRBJ2-7
TGCAGCGTGTGCCGGGACAGAAGCTACAATGAGCAGTTCTTC,CSVCRDRSYNEQFF,TRBD1,-,TRBV29-1,TRBJ2-1
TGTGCCAGCAGCTTCCCCGGGACAGGCGCCTACGAGCAGTACTTC,CASSFPGTGAYEQYF,TRBD1,-,TRBV7-2,TRBJ2-7
TGTGCCAGTAGTATATACACCCCCGGGACAGGGGGCACAGATACGCAGTATTTT,CASSIYTPGTGGTDTQYF,TRBD1,few,TRBV19,TRBJ2-3
TGTGCCAGCAGCTACCGGCCCGGCCGCAATGAGCAGTTCTTC,CASSYRPGRNEQFF,-,few,TRBV5-6,TRBJ2-1
TGTGCCAGCAGCCAATTCTGGAGCGGGAGCTCCTACAATGAGCAGTTCTTC,CASSQFWSGSSYNEQFF,TRBD2,-,TRBV14,TRBJ2-1
TGTGCCACCATGGGGAGCGCAGCGAGCTCCAACGAGCAGTACTTC,CATMGSAASSNEQYF,-,-,TRBV24-1,TRBJ2-7